This T cell receptor (beta chain) was retrieved from a study of T-cell reconstitution after alpha-beta-depleted transplantation in children. Unique molecular identifiers were incorporated into the prepared TCRbeta library. TCRdb reanalysed the PCR reads using MiXCR and keeps one entry per CDR3 protein. The table has around 800,000 distinct CDR3 sequences, roughly 15% seen once. The CDR3 extends over 14 amino acids. V was cut by 3 bases and J by 1 base, with 9 bases left in between. Germline-derived CDR1 and CDR2 are MNHEY and SMNVEV (reference sequence). The V gene is TRBV27, the J gene TRBJ1-1; no firm D call. The sample consisted of PBMCs, mostly from graft donor cells, taken 360 days after TCRalphabeta/CD19-depleted stem cell transplant. The TCR comes from a male patient between 10 and 17 years old who had a stem cell transplant for acute lymphoblastic leukemia, so the T cells may come from the graft donor. CDR3 bases: TGTGCCAGCAGTTTGCGGTTTCGGAACACTGAAGCTTTCTTT. This codes for CASSLRFRNTEAFF.